This is a list of T cell receptor beta chains from one sample in a study of T cell responses to AZD1222 COVID-19 vaccine. Some clones are missing from TCRdb's copy, which holds only in-frame ones; the method was immunoSEQ multiplex PCR. The table shows about 140,000 clones, with more than 85% occurring only once. The specimen was peripheral blood, collected 28 days after the second AZD1222 dose. The receptor set was obtained from an adult who received the AZD1222 COVID-19 vaccine. CDR3s include the opening cysteine and the closing phenylalanine or tryptophan. The D gene is left open where the match is weak. Rows may omit the clone size; those that give it use once, few, many or a size class.

CASSPASWGGDTQYF,TGTGCCAGCAGCCCGGCTAGCTGGGGGGGAGATACGCAGTATTTT,once,15,TRBD2,TRBJ2-3,TRBV6-5
CASSIGGVLLQPQHF,TGTGCCAGTAGTATTGGGGGCGTTCTTCTTCAGCCCCAGCATTTT,-,15,-,TRBJ1-5,TRBV19
CATSVAQGWNEQFF,TGTGCCACCAGTGTCGCCCAGGGGTGGAATGAGCAGTTCTTC,-,14,-,TRBJ2-1,TRBV24-1
CASSLGQGPNIQYF,TGTGCCAGCAGCTTAGGACAGGGCCCAAACATTCAGTACTTC,few,14,TRBD1,TRBJ2-4,TRBV7-2
CAWNVSPGDTEAFF,TGTGCCTGGAATGTAAGTCCGGGCGACACTGAAGCTTTCTTT,-,14,-,TRBJ1-1,TRBV30
CASSKVFRDEQYF,TGTGCCAGCAGCAAAGTCTTCAGGGACGAGCAGTACTTC,-,13,-,TRBJ2-7,TRBV21-1
CASRPPGPETYEQYF,TGTGCCAGCAGACCCCCGGGACCTGAGACTTACGAGCAGTACTTC,-,15,-,TRBJ2-7,TRBV28
CASSSDRGPTGELFF,TGTGCCAGCAGTTCGGACAGGGGGCCTACCGGGGAGCTGTTTTTT,-,15,TRBD1,TRBJ2-2,TRBV27
CASSEVRRAFF,TGTGCCAGCAGTGAAGTCCGACGGGCTTTCTTT,-,11,-,TRBJ1-1,TRBV6-1
CASSYNSGRAYEQYF,TGTGCCAGCAGCTATAATAGCGGGAGGGCCTACGAGCAGTACTTC,many,15,TRBD2,TRBJ2-7,TRBV27
CASSPGGAYGYTF,TGTGCCAGCAGTCCAGGGGGGGCCTATGGCTACACCTTC,-,13,TRBD1,TRBJ1-2,TRBV6-6
CASSLGGGRNTEAFF,TGTGCCAGCAGCTTAGGAGGGGGAAGGAACACTGAAGCTTTCTTT,-,15,-,TRBJ1-1,TRBV9
CATSRSGRGSNYGYTF,TGTGCCACCAGCAGAAGCGGACGAGGAAGTAACTATGGCTACACCTTC,-,16,-,TRBJ1-2,TRBV15
CASSTGQRNTGELFF,TGCGCCAGCAGCACAGGACAGAGGAACACCGGGGAGCTGTTTTTT,-,15,-,TRBJ2-2,TRBV5-1
CASSRGSSGSYEQFF,TGTGCCAGCAGTAGGGGTTCTAGCGGGAGTTATGAGCAGTTCTTC,-,15,TRBD2,TRBJ2-1,TRBV27
CASSRDFFMNTEAFF,TGTGCCAGCTCACGAGACTTTTTCATGAACACTGAAGCTTTCTTT,once,15,-,TRBJ1-1,TRBV18
CASSPYMTQGRAFF,TGTGCCAGCAGCCCATATATGACCCAGGGGAGAGCTTTCTTT,-,14,-,TRBJ1-1,TRBV11-2
CASSYETSGLYEQYF,TGTGCCAGCAGTTACGAGACTAGCGGGCTATACGAGCAGTACTTC,-,15,TRBD2,TRBJ2-7,TRBV6-5
CASSQNSADGTEAFF,TGTGCCAGCAGCCAGAACTCAGCAGACGGCACTGAAGCTTTCTTT,-,15,-,TRBJ1-1,TRBV11-3
CASISSGQEITEAFF,TGTGCCAGCATTTCTTCTGGACAGGAAATCACTGAAGCTTTCTTT,-,15,TRBD1,TRBJ1-1,TRBV28
CASRIGQYSNQPQHF,TGTGCCAGCAGAATAGGACAGTATAGCAATCAGCCCCAGCATTTT,-,15,-,TRBJ1-5,TRBV6-5
CASSLRRGNEQFF,TGTGCCAGCAGCTTAAGACGGGGTAATGAGCAGTTCTTC,-,13,-,TRBJ2-1,TRBV11-2
CASSEGGSQTEAFF,TGTGCCAGCTCCGAGGGGGGGTCACAAACTGAAGCTTTCTTT,-,14,-,TRBJ1-1,TRBV28
CASSLVGETQYF,TGTGCCAGCAGCTTAGTTGGGGAGACCCAGTACTTC,-,12,-,TRBJ2-5,TRBV7-9
CASRLDRGKDTEAFF,TGTGCCAGCAGACTAGACAGGGGTAAGGACACTGAAGCTTTCTTT,-,15,TRBD1,TRBJ1-1,TRBV3-1/TRBV3-2
CASSFDQGGFYNEQFF,TGCGCCAGCAGTTTCGATCAGGGGGGATTCTACAATGAGCAGTTCTTC,-,16,-,TRBJ2-1,TRBV4-1
CASSLETEQNF,TGTGCCAGCAGCTTGGAGACAGAGCAAAACTTC,-,11,-,TRBJ1-2,TRBV5-4
CASSLSADTQYF,TGTGCCAGCAGCCTTAGCGCAGATACGCAGTATTTT,-,12,-,TRBJ2-3,TRBV5-6
CASSSGLSGNTIYF,TGTGCCAGCAGTTCTGGGCTCTCTGGAAACACCATATATTTT,-,14,-,TRBJ1-3,TRBV28
CAIRANGGYTF,TGTGCCATCAGGGCGAACGGCGGCTACACCTTC,few,11,-,TRBJ1-2,TRBV10-3
CARKILAVTGAYEQYF,TGTGCCAGAAAAATATTAGCGGTCACCGGGGCCTACGAGCAGTACTTC,-,16,-,TRBJ2-7,TRBV30
CAWSVLAGNGYTF,TGTGCCTGGAGTGTACTAGCGGGGAATGGCTACACCTTC,-,13,-,TRBJ1-2,TRBV30
CASEGASWKQYF,TGTGCCAGTGAGGGCGCGTCCTGGAAGCAGTACTTC,-,12,-,TRBJ2-7,TRBV11-2
CASSFPLGAAFF,TGTGCCAGCAGTTTTCCCCTAGGGGCAGCTTTCTTT,-,12,-,TRBJ1-1,TRBV28
CASSDSSVPGGYTF,TGTGCCAGCAGTGACTCGAGCGTTCCGGGCGGCTACACCTTC,once,14,-,TRBJ1-2,TRBV2
CASSRQTVTPGYTF,TGTGCCAGCAGTAGACAAACAGTGACCCCTGGCTACACCTTC,once,14,-,TRBJ1-2,TRBV6-2/TRBV6-3
CASSSSGGGTDTQYF,TGTGCCAGCAGTTCCTCCGGGGGAGGGACAGATACGCAGTATTTT,once,15,TRBD2,TRBJ2-3,TRBV27
CASSVGVTQPTDTQYF,TGTGCCAGCAGCGTAGGGGTCACCCAACCCACAGATACGCAGTATTTT,-,16,-,TRBJ2-3,TRBV9
CARSLEKGISNQPQHF,TGTGCCAGAAGCTTGGAAAAGGGGATTAGCAATCAGCCCCAGCATTTT,-,16,-,TRBJ1-5,TRBV5-3
CASSPGTGDNEQFF,TGTGCCAGCAGCCCAGGGACAGGGGACAATGAGCAGTTCTTC,-,14,TRBD1,TRBJ2-1,TRBV9
CAIPSGKAGGSGANVLTF,TGTGCCATACCCAGCGGGAAGGCCGGGGGATCTGGGGCCAACGTCCTGACTTTC,-,18,TRBD2,TRBJ2-6,TRBV10-3
CASRSRGQRGTEAFF,TGTGCCAGCAGATCCCGGGGCCAAAGGGGCACTGAAGCTTTCTTT,-,15,-,TRBJ1-1,TRBV11-2
CASSLSLAGVTYNEQFF,TGTGCCAGCAGCTTATCCCTAGCGGGAGTCACCTACAATGAGCAGTTCTTC,once,17,TRBD2,TRBJ2-1,TRBV11-2
CASSSQTTNYGYTF,TGTGCCAGCAGCTCCCAGACTACTAACTATGGCTACACCTTC,-,14,-,TRBJ1-2,TRBV5-4
CASSKGTGVEGETQYF,TGTGCCAGCAGCAAGGGGACAGGGGTCGAAGGGGAGACCCAGTACTTC,-,16,TRBD1,TRBJ2-5,TRBV7-3
CASSLRGTGIETQYF,TGCGCCAGCAGCTTGCGGGGGACAGGGATAGAGACCCAGTACTTC,-,15,TRBD1,TRBJ2-5,TRBV5-1
CASSFGEGDTIYF,TGTGCCAGCAGTTTTGGGGAAGGAGACACCATATATTTT,-,13,-,TRBJ1-3,TRBV12-3/TRBV12-4